Shown below are 16 T cell receptor beta chains from a single sample sequenced in a study of blood T cell repertoires in COVID-19. The table came from immunoSEQ multiplex PCR; TCRdb's copy has only in-frame clones and leaves some out. The table lists about 410,000 clones, around nine tenths of them singletons. The sample comprised peripheral blood. The receptors derive from a woman aged 40 to 55 with COVID-19, enrolled during active disease.

The J gene is TRBJ1-6, the V gene TRBV25-1, with D possibly matching TRBD1 (6 bases). Trimming stripped 1 base from V and 8 bases from J, with 12 bases between. In germline, CDR1 is MGHDK, CDR2 SYGVNS. This CDR3 is 15 amino acids long. For the CDR3, the DNA is TGTGCCAGCAGTGAATTAACAGGGATTTATTCACCCCTCCACTTT. Encoded protein: CASSELTGIYSPLHF.

This sequence joins TRBV21-1 and TRBJ2-1; the D call in the table, TRBD2, was not verified against the DNA. TRBV21-1 is recorded as a pseudogene. The CDR3 contains 16 residues. CDR3 loop: CASSRPRLAKYNEQFF. Here the CDR3 DNA reads TGTGCCAGCAGCCGACCAAGACTAGCGAAATACAATGAGCAGTTCTTC.

The chain has TRBV2 and TRBJ1-5; 9 bases agree with TRBD1. V lost 3 bases, J lost 1 base, and 1 base stayed unmatched. The CDR3 is 15 residues long. Germline CDR1 is SNHLY and CDR2 is FYNNEI. The CDR3 DNA is TGTGCCAGCAGTGACGGACAGGGGAGCAATCAGCCCCAGCATTTT. Translation: CASSDGQGSNQPQHF.

The chain couples TRBV5-1 to TRBJ1-1, with TRBD1 as a possible D gene (5 bases). V was trimmed by 4 bases and J by 3 bases, leaving 7 bases between them. The CDR3 contains 12 residues. The germline V gene encodes CDR1 SGHRS and CDR2 YFSETQ. This CDR3 reads CASSPGYTEAFF. CDR3 bases: TGCGCCAGCAGCCCAGGGTACACTGAAGCTTTCTTT.

This CDR3 is CASSLETGRNTEAFF. The CDR3 DNA is TGTGCCAGCAGCTTAGAGACAGGGAGGAACACTGAAGCTTTCTTT. The genes are TRBV7-9 and TRBJ1-1; TRBD1 agrees at 7 bases. Germline values: CDR1 SEHNR, CDR2 FQNEAQ (reference sequence). Unmatched junction bases numbered 3, after V lost 1 base and J lost 1 base. This CDR3 has 15 amino acids.

This clone was detected once. V is TRBV7-3 and J is TRBJ2-7; 13 nucleotides agree with TRBD2. V was clipped by 5 bases and J by 7 bases; unmatched bases: 11. Germline V gives CDR1 SGHTA, CDR2 FQGTGA. This CDR3 contains 16 residues. CDR3 DNA: TGTGCCAGCAGCCCGGGGACTAGCGGGACTGCCATAGAGCAGTACTTC. Its translation: CASSPGTSGTAIEQYF.

CDR3 region: CASSFFPLGTVSGANVLTF. CDR3 sequence (DNA): TGTGCCAGCAGCTTTTTTCCGTTAGGGACAGTATCTGGGGCCAACGTCCTGACTTTC. The chain carries TRBV7-2 and TRBJ2-6; 7 positions match TRBD1. Per the germline V gene, CDR1 is SGHTA and CDR2 is FQGNSA. The CDR3 is 19 amino acids. V shed 3 bases, J shed 1 base, and the junction held 12 bases outside the gene matches.

The genes are TRBV7-9 and TRBJ2-3; perhaps TRBD2 as D (6 bases). Germline V gives CDR1 SEHNR, CDR2 FQNEAQ (reference sequence). The CDR3 totals 12 residues. Trimming took off 2 bases at V and 6 bases at J, with 6 bases between the two ends. The CDR3 sequence is CASSLREDTQYF. DNA for the CDR3: TGTGCCAGCAGCTTACGGGAGGATACGCAGTATTTT. Using reference TRBV7-9 and TRBJ2-3 for the parts outside the CDR3, the full variable domain is DTGVSQNPRHKITKRGQNVTFRCDPISEHNRLYWYRQTLGQGPEFLTYFQNEAQLEKSRLLSDRFSAERPKGSFSTLEIQRTEQGDSAMYLCASSLREDTQYFGPGTRLTVL.

The V gene is TRBV14, the J gene TRBJ1-1; D is ambiguous. CDR1 and CDR2 from the germline V gene are SGHDN and FVKESK. The CDR3 length is 14 residues. The V end was cut by 1 base, the J end by 1 base, with 7 bases between. DNA of the CDR3: TGTGCCAGCAGCCAAGTGGCGGGGAACACTGAAGCTTTCTTT. This gives the protein CASSQVAGNTEAFF.

The chain recombines TRBV5-6 with TRBJ2-5; 8 nucleotides agree with TRBD1. V was pared by 2 bases and J by 1 base, with 7 bases of the junction left unmatched. This CDR3 contains 16 residues. CDR1 SGHDT and CDR2 YYEEEE come from the germline V gene. As DNA, the CDR3 is TGTGCCAGCAGCTTAAACAGGGGGTTGTCCCAAGAGACCCAGTACTTC. Translation: CASSLNRGLSQETQYF.

This clone has more than one count but fewer than ten. J is TRBJ1-2 and V is TRBV12-3 or TRBV12-4; perhaps TRBD1 as D (6 bases). Trimming removed 3 bases from V and 7 bases from J, with 12 bases in between. The CDR3 runs 13 residues. CDR3 in amino acids: CASSFSGALGYTF. The CDR3 DNA sequence: TGTGCCAGCAGTTTCTCAGGGGCCCTTGGCTACACCTTC.

The V and J genes are TRBV12-3 or TRBV12-4 and TRBJ2-7; TRBD2 matches at 9 bases. After removal of 3 bases from V and 6 bases from J, the junction contained 3 bases not matched to a gene. The CDR3 contains 13 residues. The DNA for the CDR3 is TGTGCCAGCAGTTTTAGCGGGAGCAGCGAGCAGTACTTC. It translates to CASSFSGSSEQYF.

This chain connects TRBV12-3 or TRBV12-4 to TRBJ2-3, with D possibly being TRBD2 (6 bases). The CDR3 covers 12 residues. The V end lost 6 bases, the J end lost 6 bases, and 10 bases lay between the germline ends. The CDR3 coding sequence is TGTGCCAGCAGACTAGCTCCGGATACGCAGTATTTT. It specifies CASRLAPDTQYF.

The chain employs TRBV5-1 and TRBJ2-2; tentative D call: TRBD2 (5 bases). The V gene's germline CDR1 is SGHRS and CDR2 YFSETQ. This CDR3 comprises 16 residues. The germline V and J ends were trimmed by 4 bases and 5 bases, with 18 bases remaining between them. This CDR3 is CASSPSAGVRTGELFF. Here the CDR3 DNA reads TGCGCCAGCAGCCCCAGCGCCGGGGTTAGGACCGGGGAGCTGTTTTTT.

The chain employs TRBV7-9 and TRBJ1-2, with unresolved D. The CDR3 loop spans 13 amino acids. Per germline, CDR1 SEHNR and CDR2 FQNEAQ (reference sequence). Trimming took off 6 bases at V and 6 bases at J, with 14 bases between the two ends. Written as DNA, the CDR3 is TGTGCCAGCAGGGGCGTGGTCGGGGATGGCTACACCTTC. Its translation is CASRGVVGDGYTF.

This clone was seen only a few times. The rearrangement links TRBV6-1 to TRBJ2-7, with D maybe TRBD2 (6 bases). Germline lookup yields CDR1 MNHNS and CDR2 SASEGT. The CDR3 consists of 16 residues. V was shortened by 3 bases and J by 2 bases, with 17 bases between the two germline ends. The CDR3 sequence is CASSEGRFRGTYEQYF. The DNA for the CDR3 is TGTGCCAGCAGTGAGGGAAGGTTTCGGGGGACCTACGAGCAGTACTTC.